This is a list of T cell receptor beta chains from one sample in a study of identical twins. TCRdb processed the 5' RACE reads anew with MiXCR; each CDR3 protein has one entry. The data show approximately 240,000 distinct CDR3 sequences, with roughly an eighth seen just once and around 9% held by the top ten. The sequencing input was memory (CD45RO+) T cells sorted from blood. The receptors derive from a woman aged 18-29 years in good health. CDR3s include the opening cysteine and the closing phenylalanine or tryptophan. D genes are given only for firm matches. The size entry is marked missing in some rows and otherwise reads once, few, many or a size class.

size: many
V: TRBV11-2
D: .
J: TRBJ2-3
DNA: TGTGCCAGCAGCTTGCAGGGGTCTTTGAGGGGTACGCAGTATTTT
CDR3: CASSLQGSLRGTQYF

size: few
V: TRBV7-2
D: .
J: TRBJ2-7
DNA: TGTGCCAGCACCTATTCCTCAGGTGGCGAGCAGTACTTC
CDR3: CASTYSSGGEQYF

size: few
V: TRBV5-5
D: .
J: TRBJ2-2
DNA: TGTGCCAGCAGCCAGGCTGGTACGAGCACCGGGGAGCTGTTTTTT
CDR3: CASSQAGTSTGELFF

size: .
V: TRBV20-1
D: .
J: TRBJ2-3
DNA: TGCAGTGCTAGGAAAGGCCTCTTTTCAGATACGCAGTATTTT
CDR3: CSARKGLFSDTQYF

size: many
V: TRBV5-1
D: .
J: TRBJ1-1
DNA: TGCGCCAGCAGCCCGGAGGGTGTGAACACTGAAGCTTTCTTT
CDR3: CASSPEGVNTEAFF

size: .
V: TRBV4-2
D: TRBD1
J: TRBJ2-5
DNA: TGTGCCAGCAGCCCGTGGACACCCGGGACAGGGTTAGAGACCCAGTACTTC
CDR3: CASSPWTPGTGLETQYF

size: many
V: TRBV14
D: .
J: TRBJ2-4
DNA: TGTGCCAGCAGCCAAGCAGGGACGATAAACATTCAGTACTTC
CDR3: CASSQAGTINIQYF

size: .
V: TRBV24-1
D: .
J: TRBJ1-5
DNA: TGTGCCACCAGTGATTTGCGGCAGGGAGACGGTCAGCCCCAGCATTTT
CDR3: CATSDLRQGDGQPQHF

size: few
V: TRBV6-2/TRBV6-3
D: TRBD2
J: TRBJ2-3
DNA: TGTGCCACTTTAGCGGGGTCTATGACAGATACGCAGTATTTT
CDR3: CATLAGSMTDTQYF

size: many
V: TRBV5-5
D: .
J: TRBJ2-1
DNA: TGTGCCAGCAGCGTGCTAGGATACAATGAGCAGTTCTTC
CDR3: CASSVLGYNEQFF

size: .
V: TRBV12-3/TRBV12-4
D: .
J: TRBJ2-1
DNA: TGTGCCAGCAGTCGGGACTCCGACTCCTACAATGAGCAGTTCTTC
CDR3: CASSRDSDSYNEQFF

size: .
V: TRBV7-2
D: .
J: TRBJ2-2
DNA: TGTGCCAGCAGCTTGCGACTTAGCACCACCGGGGAGCTGTTTTTT
CDR3: CASSLRLSTTGELFF

size: many
V: TRBV5-1
D: .
J: TRBJ2-5
DNA: TGCGCCAGCAGCCCCGGACTCCGCACTGAGAAGACCCAGTACTTC
CDR3: CASSPGLRTEKTQYF